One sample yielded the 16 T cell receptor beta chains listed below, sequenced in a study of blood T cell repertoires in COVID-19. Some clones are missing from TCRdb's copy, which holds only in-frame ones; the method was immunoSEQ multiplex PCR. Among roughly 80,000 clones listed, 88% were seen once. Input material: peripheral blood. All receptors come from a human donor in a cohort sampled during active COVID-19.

The CDR3 DNA sequence: TGTGCCAGCAGCCAAGGGACTAGCGGTCCGGATACGCAGTATTTT. It is translated as CASSQGTSGPDTQYF. The chain joins TRBV13 to TRBJ2-3, with 11 bases aligning to TRBD2. The trim removed 5 bases at V and 6 bases at J, leaving 7 bases unmatched. The CDR3 sequence is 15 residues long. Germline values: CDR1 PRHDT, CDR2 FYEKMQ (reference sequence).

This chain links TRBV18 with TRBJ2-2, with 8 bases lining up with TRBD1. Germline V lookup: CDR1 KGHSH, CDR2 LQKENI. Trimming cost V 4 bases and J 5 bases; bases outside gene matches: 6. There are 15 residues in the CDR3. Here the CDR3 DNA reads TGTGCCAGCTCACTACGACAGGGGAGGACCGGGGAGCTGTTTTTT. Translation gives CASSLRQGRTGELFF. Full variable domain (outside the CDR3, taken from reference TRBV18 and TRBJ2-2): NAGVMQNPRHLVRRRGQEARLRCSPMKGHSHVYWYRQLPEEGLKFMVYLQKENIIDESGMPKERFSAEFPKEGPSILRIQQVVRGDSAAYFCASSLRQGRTGELFFGEGSRLTVL.

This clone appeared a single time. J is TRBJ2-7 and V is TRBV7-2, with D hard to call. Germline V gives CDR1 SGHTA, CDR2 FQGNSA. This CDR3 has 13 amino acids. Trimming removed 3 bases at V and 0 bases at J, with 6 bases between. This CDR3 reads CASSLAVSYEQYF. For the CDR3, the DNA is TGTGCCAGCAGCTTGGCGGTCTCCTACGAGCAGTACTTC.

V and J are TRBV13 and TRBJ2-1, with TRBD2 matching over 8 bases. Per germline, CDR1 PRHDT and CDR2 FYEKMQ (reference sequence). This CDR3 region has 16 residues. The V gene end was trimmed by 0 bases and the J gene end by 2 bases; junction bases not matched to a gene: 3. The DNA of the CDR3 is TGTGCCAGCAGCTTAGGCGGGGGGGCCGCCTACAATGAGCAGTTCTTC. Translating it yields CASSLGGGAAYNEQFF.

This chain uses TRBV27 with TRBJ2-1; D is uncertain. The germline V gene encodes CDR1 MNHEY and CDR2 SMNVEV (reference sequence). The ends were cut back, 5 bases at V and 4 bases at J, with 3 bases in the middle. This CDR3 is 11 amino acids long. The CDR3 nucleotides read TGTGCCAGCAGTCTTTACAATGAGCAGTTCTTC. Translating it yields CASSLYNEQFF.

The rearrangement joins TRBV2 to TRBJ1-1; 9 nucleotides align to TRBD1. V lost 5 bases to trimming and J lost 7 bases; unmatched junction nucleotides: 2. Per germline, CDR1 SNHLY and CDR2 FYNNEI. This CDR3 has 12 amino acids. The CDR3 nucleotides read TGTGCCAGCAGTTGGGACAGGGATGAAGCTTTCTTT. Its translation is CASSWDRDEAFF.

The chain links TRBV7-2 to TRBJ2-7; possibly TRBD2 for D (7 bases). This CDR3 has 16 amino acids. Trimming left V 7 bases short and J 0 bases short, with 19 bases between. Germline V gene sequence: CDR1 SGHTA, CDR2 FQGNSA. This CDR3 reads CASTRRGGGSSYEQYF. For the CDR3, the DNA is TGTGCCAGCACCCGCCGAGGCGGGGGCAGCTCCTACGAGCAGTACTTC.

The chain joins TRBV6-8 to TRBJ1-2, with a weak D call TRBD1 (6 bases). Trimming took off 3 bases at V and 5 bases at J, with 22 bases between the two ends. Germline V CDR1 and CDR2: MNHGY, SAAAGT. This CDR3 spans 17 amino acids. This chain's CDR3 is CASSYRYSHRVRYGYTF. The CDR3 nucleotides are TGTGCCAGCAGTTATAGGTATTCACACAGGGTTAGGTATGGCTACACCTTC.

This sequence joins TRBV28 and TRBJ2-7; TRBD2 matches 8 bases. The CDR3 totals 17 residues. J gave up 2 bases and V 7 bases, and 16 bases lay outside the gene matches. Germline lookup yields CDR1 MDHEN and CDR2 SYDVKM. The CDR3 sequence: CASTRPRAAGVTYEQYF. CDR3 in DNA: TGTGCCAGCACCAGGCCCCGGGCAGCGGGAGTTACCTACGAGCAGTACTTC.

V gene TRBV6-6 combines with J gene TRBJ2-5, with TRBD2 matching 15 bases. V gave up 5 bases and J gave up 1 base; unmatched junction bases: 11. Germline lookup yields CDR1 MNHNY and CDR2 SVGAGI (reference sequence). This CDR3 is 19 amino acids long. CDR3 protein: CASSRGLAGGPLRQETQYF. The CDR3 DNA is TGTGCCAGCAGTCGGGGACTAGCGGGGGGCCCACTCCGCCAAGAGACCCAGTACTTC.

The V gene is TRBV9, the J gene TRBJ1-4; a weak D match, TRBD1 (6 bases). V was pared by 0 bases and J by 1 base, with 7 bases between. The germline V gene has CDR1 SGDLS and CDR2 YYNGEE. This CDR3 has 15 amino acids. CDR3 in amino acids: CASSVEGETNEKLFF. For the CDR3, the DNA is TGTGCCAGCAGCGTAGAGGGGGAAACTAATGAAAAACTGTTTTTT.

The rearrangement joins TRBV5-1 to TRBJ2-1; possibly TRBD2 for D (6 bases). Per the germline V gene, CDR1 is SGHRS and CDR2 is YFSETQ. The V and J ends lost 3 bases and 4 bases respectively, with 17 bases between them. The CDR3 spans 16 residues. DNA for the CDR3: TGCGCCAGCAGCTCCGCCCCGGGAGTTATGTACAATGAGCAGTTCTTC. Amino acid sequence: CASSSAPGVMYNEQFF.

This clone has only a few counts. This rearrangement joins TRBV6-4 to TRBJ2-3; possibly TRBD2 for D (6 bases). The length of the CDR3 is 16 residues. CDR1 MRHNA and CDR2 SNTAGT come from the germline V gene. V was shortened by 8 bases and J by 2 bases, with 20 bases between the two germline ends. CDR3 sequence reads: CASGGTNVTTTDTQYF. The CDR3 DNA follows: TGTGCCAGCGGGGGGACCAATGTGACGACCACAGATACGCAGTATTTT.

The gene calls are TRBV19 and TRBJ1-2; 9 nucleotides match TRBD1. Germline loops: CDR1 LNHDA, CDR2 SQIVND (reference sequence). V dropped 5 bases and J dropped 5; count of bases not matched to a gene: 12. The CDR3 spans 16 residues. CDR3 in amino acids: CASSPQEGQGGYGYTF. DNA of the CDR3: TGTGCCAGTAGTCCCCAAGAGGGACAGGGTGGTTATGGCTACACCTTC.

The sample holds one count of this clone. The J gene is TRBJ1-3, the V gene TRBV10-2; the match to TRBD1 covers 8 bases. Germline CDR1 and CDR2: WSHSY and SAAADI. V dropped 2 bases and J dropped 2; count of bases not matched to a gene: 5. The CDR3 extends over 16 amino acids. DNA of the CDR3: TGCGCCAGCAGTGAGCCCTGGACAGGGACTGGAAACACCATATATTTT. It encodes CASSEPWTGTGNTIYF.

The CDR3 sequence is CASSVAAGGFTGNTIYF. The CDR3 DNA is TGTGCCAGCAGCGTTGCGGCAGGGGGGTTTACTGGAAACACCATATATTTT. The chain couples TRBV9 to TRBJ1-3, with TRBD1 matching over 7 bases. The CDR3 contains 17 residues. The ends lost 2 bases at V and 2 bases at J; junction bases unmatched: 10. Looked up from germline, CDR1 is SGDLS and CDR2 is YYNGEE. Full variable domain (missing parts from reference TRBV9 and TRBJ1-3): DSGVTQTPKHLITATGQRVTLRCSPRSGDLSVYWYQQSLDQGLQFLIQYYNGEERAKGNILERFSAQQFPDLHSELNLSSLELGDSALYFCASSVAAGGFTGNTIYFGEGSWLTVV.